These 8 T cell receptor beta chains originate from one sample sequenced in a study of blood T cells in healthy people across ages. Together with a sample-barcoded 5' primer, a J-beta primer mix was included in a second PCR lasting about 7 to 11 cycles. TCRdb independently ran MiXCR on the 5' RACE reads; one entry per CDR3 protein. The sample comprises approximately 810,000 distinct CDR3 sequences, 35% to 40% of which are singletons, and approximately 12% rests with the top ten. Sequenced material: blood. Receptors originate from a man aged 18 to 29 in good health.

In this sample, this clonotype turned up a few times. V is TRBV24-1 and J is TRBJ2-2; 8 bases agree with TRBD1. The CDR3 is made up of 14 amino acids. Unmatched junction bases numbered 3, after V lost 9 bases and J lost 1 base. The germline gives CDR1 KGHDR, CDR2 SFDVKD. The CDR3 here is CATQDRVNTGELFF. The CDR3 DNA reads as TGTGCCACCCAGGACAGGGTGAACACCGGGGAGCTGTTTTTT.

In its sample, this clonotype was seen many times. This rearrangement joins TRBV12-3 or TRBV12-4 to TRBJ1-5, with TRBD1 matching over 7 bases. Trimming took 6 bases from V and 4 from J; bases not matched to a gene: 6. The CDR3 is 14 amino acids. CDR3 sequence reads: CASSPQGGNQPQHF. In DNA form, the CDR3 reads TGTGCCAGCAGCCCCCAGGGGGGGAATCAGCCCCAGCATTTT.

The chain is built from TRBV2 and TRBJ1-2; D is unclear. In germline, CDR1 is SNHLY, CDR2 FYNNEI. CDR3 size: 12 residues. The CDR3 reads CTTRTGAYGYTF. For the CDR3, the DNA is TGTACCACCAGAACGGGCGCCTATGGCTACACCTTC. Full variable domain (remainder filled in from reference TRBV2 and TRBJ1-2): EPEVTQTPSHQVTQMGQEVILRCVPISNHLYFYWYRQILGQKVEFLVSFYNNEISEKSEIFDDQFSVERPDGSNFTLKIRSTKLEDSAMYFCTTRTGAYGYTFGSGTRLTVV.

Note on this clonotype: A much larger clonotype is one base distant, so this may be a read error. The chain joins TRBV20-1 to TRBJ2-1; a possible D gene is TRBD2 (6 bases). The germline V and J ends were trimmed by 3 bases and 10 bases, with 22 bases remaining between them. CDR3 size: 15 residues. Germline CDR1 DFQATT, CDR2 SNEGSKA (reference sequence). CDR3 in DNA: TGCAGTGCTAGTCCCCTTCTAGCGCACCATGGCGAGCAGTTCTTC. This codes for CSASPLLAHHGEQFF.

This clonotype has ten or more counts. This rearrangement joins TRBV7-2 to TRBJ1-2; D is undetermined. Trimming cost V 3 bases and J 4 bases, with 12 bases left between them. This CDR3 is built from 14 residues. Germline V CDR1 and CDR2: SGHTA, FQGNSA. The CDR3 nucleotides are TGTGCCAGCAGCTTTCGGATGGACGGCTATGGCTACACCTTC. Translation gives CASSFRMDGYGYTF.

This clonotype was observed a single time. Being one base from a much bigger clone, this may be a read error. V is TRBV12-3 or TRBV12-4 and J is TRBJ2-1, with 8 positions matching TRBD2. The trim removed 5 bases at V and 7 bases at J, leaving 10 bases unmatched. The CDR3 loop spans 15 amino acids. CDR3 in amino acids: CASSPNSGVPNEQFF. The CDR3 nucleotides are TGTGCCAGCAGTCCTAATAGCGGGGTCCCTAATGAGCAGTTCTTC.

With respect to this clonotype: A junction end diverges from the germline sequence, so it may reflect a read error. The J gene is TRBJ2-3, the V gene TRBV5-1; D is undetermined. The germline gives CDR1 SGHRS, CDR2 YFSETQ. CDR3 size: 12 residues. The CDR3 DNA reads TGCGCCAGCATCTTGGCCGCGGATACGCAGTATTTT. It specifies CASILAADTQYF.

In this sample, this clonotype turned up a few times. The CDR3: CASSLEGTKNTGELFF. Written as DNA, the CDR3 is TGCGCCAGCAGCTTAGAGGGGACAAAGAACACCGGGGAGCTGTTTTTT. The chain recombines TRBV5-1 with TRBJ2-2, with a possible D match to TRBD1 (6 bases). Germline V CDR1 and CDR2: SGHRS, YFSETQ. CDR3 length: 16 residues. V was shortened by 2 bases and J by 1 base, with 12 bases between the two germline ends. The variable domain in full, completed from reference TRBV5-1 and TRBJ2-2, reads KAGVTQTPRYLIKTRGQQVTLSCSPISGHRSVSWYQQTPGQGLQFLFEYFSETQRNKGNFPGRFSGRQFSNSRSEMNVSTLELGDSALYLCASSLEGTKNTGELFFGEGSRLTVL.